Presented here are 21 T cell receptor beta chains from one specimen sequenced in a study of T-cell memory formation after mild COVID-19 (dated by TCRdb to the early 2020s). Receptor amplification or capture employed 5' RACE. Sequencing was carried out with an Illumina NovaSeq 6000. TCRdb reprocessed the public reads (quality trimming at Q25 with fastp, clone calling with MiXCR) and kept in-frame beta chains. Rows with a matching CDR3 protein are joined into one entry that keeps the most common DNA and genes. The sample table records fewer than 450,000 distinct CDR3 sequences; 20% to 25% of these occur just once. 8.5% to 9% of the sample is taken by the ten largest. What was sequenced was PBMCs or a T cell subset sorted from them (not recorded which). The source is an adult woman who had mild COVID-19 (a few samples of this study predate the infection). The sample titles of this study are shuffled in the database, so cell type and time point are left out; the donor was told from shared clones.

This clonotype was observed a few times. DNA of the CDR3: TGCGCCAGCAGCCCCTTACTAGCGGCGAAACCCACAGATACGCAGTATTTT. Protein sequence: CASSPLLAAKPTDTQYF. The chain uses TRBV4-1 and TRBJ2-3; TRBD2 matches 8 bases. CDR3 length: 17 residues. Germline V lookup: CDR1 MGHRA, CDR2 YSYEKL. The V segment lost 4 bases and the J segment 2 bases; nucleotides outside the gene matches: 11.

In its sample, this clonotype was seen a few times. This chain uses TRBV12-5 with TRBJ2-1, with TRBD2 as a possible D gene (6 bases). Germline V gives CDR1 LGHNT, CDR2 FRNRAP. The CDR3 has 13 amino acids. V dropped 7 bases and J dropped 6 bases, with 13 bases sitting between them. The CDR3: CASAAGTFNEQFF. The CDR3 coding sequence is TGTGCTAGTGCCGCCGGGACTTTCAATGAGCAGTTCTTC.

This clonotype has ten or more counts. The genes are TRBV18 and TRBJ2-1; D not certain. Germline CDR1 KGHSH, CDR2 LQKENI. Trimming pared 6 bases from V and 9 bases from J, leaving 15 bases between. The CDR3 has 13 amino acids. The CDR3 DNA reads TGTGCCAGCTCCGTCGGATTCCGGTCTGAGCAGTTCTTC. It is translated as CASSVGFRSEQFF.

V and J are TRBV5-5 and TRBJ2-3, with a tentative D call TRBD2 (6 bases). Trimming stripped 0 bases from V and 3 bases from J, with 11 bases between. Germline V CDR1 and CDR2: SGHKS, YYEKEE (reference sequence). The CDR3 totals 15 residues. DNA for the CDR3: TGTGCCAGCAGCTTGGCTCAACTAGCTACAGATACGCAGTATTTT. Encoded protein: CASSLAQLATDTQYF.

This chain uses TRBV4-1 with TRBJ2-7; D is possibly TRBD1 (6 bases). This CDR3 region has 15 residues. CDR1 and CDR2 from the germline V gene are MGHRA and YSYEKL. V lost 1 base, J lost 3 bases, and 13 bases lay in between. CDR3 DNA: TGCGCCAGCAGCCAAGCTAACAGGGTGGTCTACGAGCAGTACTTC. Amino acids: CASSQANRVVYEQYF.

As regards this clonotype: A junction boundary mismatches the germline segment, possibly from a read error. This chain joins TRBV3-1 and TRBJ1-1, with TRBD1 matching over 9 bases. CDR3 size: 14 residues. Germline CDR1 and CDR2: LGHDT and YNNKEL (reference sequence). This chain's CDR3 is CASSQTGGSAEALF. The CDR3 DNA is TGTGCCAGCAGTCAAACAGGGGGCAGTGCTGAAGCTTTATTT.

The V and J genes are TRBV4-1 and TRBJ2-3, with 9 nucleotides matching TRBD1. This CDR3 spans 15 amino acids. CDR1 is MGHRA and CDR2 is YSYEKL in the germline V gene. Unmatched junction bases numbered 7, after V lost 4 bases and J lost 5 bases. The CDR3, as DNA: TGCGCCAGCAGCCGTTCACAGGGGGCTAAAGATACGCAGTATTTT. Amino acids: CASSRSQGAKDTQYF.

This clonotype was counted only a few times. V usage is TRBV12-3 or TRBV12-4 and J usage is TRBJ1-1; D possibly corresponds to TRBD1 (5 bases). The length of the CDR3 is 14 residues. With 3 bases removed from V and 4 bases from J, the gap between germline ends came to 12 bases. Here the CDR3 reads CASSFGHAVTEAFF. Written as DNA, the CDR3 is TGTGCCAGCAGTTTCGGACATGCGGTCACTGAAGCTTTCTTT.

The table lists this clonotype with a few counts. The chain has TRBV20-1 and TRBJ1-2, with 10 bases aligning to TRBD1. The CDR3 covers 13 residues. The germline V gene encodes CDR1 DFQATT and CDR2 SNEGSKA (reference sequence). Trimming at V came to 5 bases and at J to 4 bases, leaving 4 bases not matched to a gene. This chain's CDR3 is CSAWDRGTYGYTF. The CDR3 coding sequence is TGCAGTGCTTGGGACAGGGGAACCTATGGCTACACCTTC.

The rearrangement joins TRBV7-2 to TRBJ2-3; maybe TRBD1 (6 bases). Trimming stripped 6 bases from V and 1 base from J, with 14 bases between. The germline V gene has CDR1 SGHTA and CDR2 FQGNSA. This CDR3 has 15 residues. The CDR3 DNA reads as TGTGCCAGCAGTACCGGTTGGACAGGCACAGATACGCAGTATTTT. This gives the protein CASSTGWTGTDTQYF.

This sequence joins TRBV12-3 or TRBV12-4 and TRBJ1-4; 7 nucleotides match TRBD1. This CDR3 region has 16 residues. V was clipped by 6 bases and J by 0 bases; unmatched bases: 7. The chain's CDR3 is CASRPGQKATNEKLFF. CDR3 nucleotide sequence: TGTGCCAGCAGACCGGGACAGAAAGCAACTAATGAAAAACTGTTTTTT.

This clonotype occurred many times. The gene calls are TRBV4-1 and TRBJ2-5; D may be TRBD1 (6 bases). Per the germline V gene, CDR1 is MGHRA and CDR2 is YSYEKL. Trimming shortened V by 1 base and J by 6 bases, and 18 bases separated the two germline ends. The CDR3 extends over 16 amino acids. CDR3 amino acids: CASSQAPAGQGKTQYF. CDR3 coding DNA: TGCGCCAGCAGCCAAGCCCCCGCTGGTCAGGGGAAGACCCAGTACTTC.

The chain carries TRBV7-8 and TRBJ2-3, with 9 bases identical to TRBD2. The CDR3 runs to 18 residues. Germline assignment: CDR1 SGHVS and CDR2 FQNEAQ. J gave up 2 bases and V 7 bases, and 16 bases lay outside the gene matches. The CDR3: CASKVSGGLGSSTDTQYF. The CDR3 nucleotides are TGTGCCAGCAAGGTTAGCGGGGGCCTCGGGTCCTCCACAGATACGCAGTATTTT.

This clonotype showed up just a few times. The chain uses TRBV6-1 and TRBJ2-7; tentative D call: TRBD2 (6 bases). The CDR3 is 14 residues long. V lost 2 bases and J lost 6, with 14 bases in between. The germline V gene has CDR1 MNHNS and CDR2 SASEGT. The CDR3 protein is CASSELAGRGEQYF. CDR3 DNA: TGTGCCAGCAGTGAATTAGCAGGGCGGGGCGAGCAGTACTTC.

The genes are TRBV27 and TRBJ1-4; 8 bases agree with TRBD1. CDR3 length: 14 amino acids. From germline, CDR1 is MNHEY and CDR2 SMNVEV (reference sequence). Trimming cost V 4 bases and J 4 bases; bases outside gene matches: 2. In DNA form, the CDR3 reads TGTGCCAGCAGTTGGGACAGGAGTAATGAAAAACTGTTTTTT. It encodes CASSWDRSNEKLFF.

This clonotype was detected a few times. The V call is TRBV6-1, the J call TRBJ2-1; D might be TRBD1 or TRBD2, each matching 5 bases. The germline V gene encodes CDR1 MNHNS and CDR2 SASEGT. The CDR3 totals 12 residues. The V gene lost 5 bases and the J gene lost 9 bases, with 11 bases spanning the gap. CDR3 sequence: CASSFWGTEQFF. CDR3 sequence (DNA): TGTGCCAGCAGTTTTTGGGGGACTGAGCAGTTCTTC.

The V call is TRBV29-1, the J call TRBJ2-1, with D unclear. Trimming cost V 6 bases and J 3 bases, with 15 bases left between them. Germline loops: CDR1 SQVTM, CDR2 ANQGSEA. The CDR3 contains 14 residues. As DNA, the CDR3 is TGCAGCGTGGCTATTAAGGGTTTCTACAATGAGCAGTTCTTC. This sequence encodes CSVAIKGFYNEQFF.

V gene TRBV5-1 combines with J gene TRBJ2-1; 7 nucleotides align to TRBD2. Per germline, CDR1 SGHRS and CDR2 YFSETQ. CDR3 length: 15 amino acids. V lost 0 bases, J lost 6 bases, and 6 bases stayed unmatched. This CDR3 reads CASSLVPSGGNEQFF. CDR3 in DNA: TGCGCCAGCAGCTTGGTCCCTAGCGGAGGCAATGAGCAGTTCTTC.

This clonotype has only a few counts. V usage is TRBV11-2 and J usage is TRBJ2-7; 11 positions match TRBD2. V gave up 5 bases and J gave up 6 bases; unmatched junction bases: 12. The CDR3 runs 16 residues. The V gene's germline CDR1 is SGHAT and CDR2 FQNNGV. CDR3 bases: TGTGCCAGCAGCCAAGGACTAGCGGGTGGGGGACGCGAGCAGTACTTC. Translation: CASSQGLAGGGREQYF.

The genes are TRBV18 and TRBJ1-2, with TRBD1 matching over 9 bases. The CDR3 loop spans 14 amino acids. With V trimmed by 3 bases and J by 6 bases, 5 bases remained unmatched. Germline CDR1 reads KGHSH; CDR2 reads LQKENI. Written as DNA, the CDR3 is TGTGCCAGCTCACCGGGACAGGGCGTCCATGGCTACACCTTC. Translating it yields CASSPGQGVHGYTF.

The chain links TRBV7-2 to TRBJ2-1; possible D gene TRBD2, 7 bases. V was clipped by 5 bases and J by 10 bases, with 18 bases between them. The CDR3 loop spans 14 amino acids. CDR1 and CDR2 (germline): SGHTA, FQGNSA. The CDR3: CASSPQQGGGEQFF. CDR3 in DNA: TGTGCCAGCAGCCCCCAACAAGGGGGGGGGGAGCAGTTCTTC.